This T cell receptor beta chain was recovered during a study of monozygotic twins with inflammatory bowel disease. Study-wide results and limits: Data gave no support to a single strong signal or clonotype associated with IBD. Perhaps reflecting limited power, concordant and discordant twins did not differ in repertoire similarity. Fewer clonotypes were shared with others by IBD patients than by healthy twins, especially with disease activity.

Comment on this clonotype: Its antigen is as yet unknown.

Each TCR library used about 3,500 ng of total RNA. TCRdb reprocessed the 5' RACE reads; each CDR3 protein has one entry and no DNA is given. In all, the sample yields some 300,000 distinct CDR3 sequences. The germline V gene has CDR1 MNHEY and CDR2 SMNVEV (reference sequence). CDR3 length equals 14 residues. The chain joins TRBV27 to TRBJ1-5. The sample was blood. This TCR came from a human donor with ulcerative colitis or Crohn's disease, or a healthy co-twin of an affected twin (not recorded which). The CDR3 here is CASSLNSGIQPQHF.